The 19 T cell receptor beta chains given below trace back to one sample, sequenced in a study of blood T cell repertoires in COVID-19. Measured with immunoSEQ multiplex PCR; TCRdb has only the in-frame clones, and not every one. The sample has roughly 240,000 clones, 80% to 90% seen once. Specimen: peripheral blood. The receptor source for this set is a woman aged 70-85 years with acute or convalescent COVID-19.

This clone was picked up one time. V is TRBV3-1 (or the pseudogene TRBV3-2) and J is TRBJ1-4; 10 bases map to TRBD1. Trimming removed 4 bases from V and 8 bases from J; junction bases left unmatched: 4. The V gene's germline CDR1 is LGHDT and CDR2 YNNKEL (reference sequence). This CDR3 spans 14 amino acids. CDR3 coding DNA: TGTGCCAGCAGCCGACAGGGGGCGCTCGAAAAACTGTTTTTT. It encodes CASSRQGALEKLFF.

This chain links TRBV12-3 or TRBV12-4 with TRBJ2-7, with D maybe TRBD1 (6 bases). V was cut by 4 bases and J by 2 bases, with 9 bases left in between. The CDR3 contains 13 residues. Written as DNA, the CDR3 is TGTGCCAGCAGTTCACAGGGCACCTACGAGCAGTACTTC. It codes for CASSSQGTYEQYF.

The chain carries TRBV19 and TRBJ1-4; D unclear. The CDR3 contains 15 residues. Trimming removed 6 bases at V and 0 bases at J, with 11 bases between. Germline CDR1 and CDR2: LNHDA and SQIVND (reference sequence). The CDR3 bases are TGTGCCAGTAGGGTTAGATTCGCAACTAATGAAAAACTGTTTTTT. Amino acid sequence: CASRVRFATNEKLFF.

This chain connects TRBV5-1 to TRBJ2-4; D possibly corresponds to TRBD1 (6 bases). This CDR3 comprises 14 residues. Germline CDR1 SGHRS, CDR2 YFSETQ. V was cut by 5 bases and J by 5 bases, with 14 bases left in between. The CDR3 region is CASRSQGPQNIQYF. The DNA of the CDR3 is TGCGCCAGCAGATCACAGGGTCCTCAAAACATTCAGTACTTC.

This clone was observed a handful of times. V is TRBV5-1 and J is TRBJ2-5, with TRBD1 matching 9 bases. Germline V gives CDR1 SGHRS, CDR2 YFSETQ. This CDR3 has 17 residues. V shed 4 bases, J shed 1 base, and the junction held 11 bases outside the gene matches. The CDR3, as DNA: TGCGCCAGCAGCGTATCCGGGACAGGGAAGGTCCAAGAGACCCAGTACTTC. It codes for CASSVSGTGKVQETQYF.

This clone was counted at least ten times. This chain links TRBV14 with TRBJ2-3; 8 bases map to TRBD2. The CDR3 sequence is 16 residues long. The germline V gene has CDR1 SGHDN and CDR2 FVKESK. V shed 2 bases and J 0 bases; nucleotides not matched to a gene: 4. CDR3 sequence: CASSQSSGVSTDTQYF. The CDR3 nucleotides read TGTGCCAGCAGCCAAAGTAGCGGGGTGAGCACAGATACGCAGTATTTT.

The sample holds one count of this clone. The rearrangement links TRBV27 to TRBJ1-2, with 10 positions matching TRBD1. V dropped 8 bases and J dropped 5; count of bases not matched to a gene: 14. The V gene's germline CDR1 is MNHEY and CDR2 SMNVEV (reference sequence). This CDR3 region has 16 residues. This CDR3 is CASGGLDRGLGYGYTF. Here the CDR3 DNA reads TGTGCCAGCGGAGGCCTAGACAGGGGGCTTGGTTATGGCTACACCTTC.

The CDR3 reads CATRTGGRVETQYF. The CDR3 nucleotides are TGCGCCACCCGAACGGGGGGCCGCGTGGAGACCCAGTACTTC. The chain carries TRBV5-1 and TRBJ2-5; D perhaps matches TRBD2 (7 bases). The germline V gene has CDR1 SGHRS and CDR2 YFSETQ. The CDR3 extends over 14 amino acids. Trimming stripped 9 bases from V and 5 bases from J, with 20 bases between.

This clone was recorded at least ten times. As DNA, the CDR3 is TGTGCCAGCAGCTTGGCTACAGGGTCGGCTTTCTTT. Translated, it gives CASSLATGSAFF. The gene calls are TRBV5-5 and TRBJ1-1, with D maybe TRBD1 (6 bases). The CDR3 has 12 residues. CDR1 and CDR2 from the germline V gene are SGHKS and YYEKEE (reference sequence). V was trimmed by 0 bases and J by 11 bases, leaving 11 bases between them.

This rearrangement joins TRBV4-2 to TRBJ2-7; D is ambiguous. Looked up from germline, CDR1 is LGHNA and CDR2 is YNFKEQ. This CDR3 region has 13 residues. V lost 1 base to trimming and J lost 3 bases, with 7 bases between them. The DNA of the CDR3 is TGTGCCAGCAGCCAAGGCCCAGTCTACGAGCAGTACTTC. Protein sequence: CASSQGPVYEQYF.

There are a few counts of this clone. The chain recombines TRBV4-1 with TRBJ2-7; TRBD1 might be the D (6 bases). Looked up from germline, CDR1 is MGHRA and CDR2 is YSYEKL. V was pared by 4 bases and J by 0 bases, with 13 bases between. The CDR3 runs 15 residues. Here the CDR3 reads CASSPSEGDSYEQYF. The CDR3 DNA follows: TGCGCCAGCAGCCCATCCGAGGGGGACTCCTACGAGCAGTACTTC.

For this clone: The sample carries other DNA sequences with the same CDR3. The gene calls are TRBV12-3 or TRBV12-4 and TRBJ2-2; D call uncertain. Trimming stripped 1 base from V and 5 bases from J, with 5 bases between. CDR3 length: 13 amino acids. The CDR3 is CASSLVRTGELFF. The CDR3 bases are TGTGCCAGCAGTTTAGTGCGAACCGGGGAGCTGTTTTTT.

The chain has TRBV30 and TRBJ2-7; 8 positions agree with TRBD2. V lost 5 bases, J lost 0 bases, and 6 bases stayed unmatched. This CDR3 spans 14 amino acids. Germline CDR1 reads GTSNPN; CDR2 reads SVGIG (reference sequence). The CDR3 sequence is CAWQRGLSSYEQYF. CDR3 coding DNA: TGTGCCTGGCAGCGGGGGCTAAGCTCCTACGAGCAGTACTTC.

The CDR3 DNA is TGCGCCAGCAGCCTCGTGGCGGGGACGGCCAAAAACATTCAGTACTTC. This translates into CASSLVAGTAKNIQYF. V is TRBV4-1 and J is TRBJ2-4; TRBD2 is a possible D gene (6 bases). V dropped 4 bases and J dropped 1 base, with 14 bases sitting between them. Germline V gene sequence: CDR1 MGHRA, CDR2 YSYEKL. The CDR3 is made up of 16 amino acids.

With respect to this clone: This same CDR3 is encoded by further DNA sequences in the sample. The chain recombines TRBV9 with TRBJ2-3; D not certain. The CDR3 length is 14 residues. Germline assignment: CDR1 SGDLS and CDR2 YYNGEE. The ends were cut back, 1 base at V and 0 bases at J, with 6 bases in the middle. CDR3 sequence reads: CASSVSGSTDTQYF. The CDR3 bases are TGTGCCAGCAGCGTATCAGGTAGCACAGATACGCAGTATTTT. The full variable domain, with the rest looked up from reference TRBV9 and TRBJ2-3, is DSGVTQTPKHLITATGQRVTLRCSPRSGDLSVYWYQQSLDQGLQFLIQYYNGEERAKGNILERFSAQQFPDLHSELNLSSLELGDSALYFCASSVSGSTDTQYFGPGTRLTVL.

The chain employs TRBV7-2 and TRBJ2-4, with 9 positions matching TRBD2. This CDR3 is built from 17 residues. Germline CDR1 SGHTA, CDR2 FQGNSA. The trim removed 5 bases at V and 2 bases at J, leaving 10 bases unmatched. As DNA, the CDR3 is TGTGCCAGCAGCCCGCTTCGCGGGGGGGCCTCCAAAAACATTCAGTACTTC. Amino acids: CASSPLRGGASKNIQYF.

V usage is TRBV5-4 and J usage is TRBJ2-2; 7 bases match TRBD2. The CDR3 has 14 residues. CDR1 SGHNT and CDR2 YYREEE come from the germline V gene (reference sequence). Losses at the gene ends were 4 bases for V and 1 base for J; bases not matched to a gene: 1. CDR3 loop: CASSGRENTGELFF. In nucleotides, the CDR3 is TGTGCCAGCAGCGGGAGGGAGAACACCGGGGAGCTGTTTTTT.

V gene TRBV7-2 combines with J gene TRBJ2-1, with 9 bases that match TRBD2. CDR1 SGHTA and CDR2 FQGNSA come from the germline V gene. The trim removed 2 bases at V and 8 bases at J, leaving 7 bases unmatched. This CDR3 spans 15 amino acids. CDR3 sequence: CASSLSLAGLYEQFF. In nucleotides, the CDR3 is TGTGCCAGCAGCTTATCGCTAGCGGGGCTCTATGAGCAGTTCTTC.

The chain employs TRBV29-1 and TRBJ1-1, with D possibly being TRBD1 (6 bases). Looked up from germline, CDR1 is SQVTM and CDR2 is ANQGSEA. Trimming took off 7 bases at V and 4 bases at J, with 19 bases between the two ends. This CDR3 contains 14 residues. CDR3 sequence reads: CSESLGGTSTEAFF. The CDR3 region has the DNA TGCAGCGAAAGTTTAGGGGGAACTTCCACTGAAGCTTTCTTT.